Each of the 18 T cell receptor beta chains below was sequenced from the same sample in a study of CD8 T cells in Susac syndrome. Reverse transcription of about 0.45 to 1 ug RNA was performed with random hexamers. Each CDR3 protein gets one entry after TCRdb re-called the immunoSEQ multiplex PCR reads with MiXCR. This sample has a few hundred thousand distinct CDR3 sequences, with about 85% found just once. Sequenced sample: CD8+ T cells from PBMCs. These TCRs come from a human donor with multiple sclerosis.

J is TRBJ2-5 and V is TRBV19; 14 positions match TRBD2. This CDR3 comprises 17 residues. After removal of 5 bases from V and 4 bases from J, the junction contained 9 bases not matched to a gene. From germline, CDR1 is LNHDA and CDR2 SQIVND (reference sequence). CDR3 region: CASSPTSGRALRETQYF. The CDR3 region has the DNA TGTGCCAGTAGTCCGACTAGCGGGAGGGCCCTACGAGAGACCCAGTACTTC.

In its sample, this clonotype was seen once. The V and J genes are TRBV15 and TRBJ2-7; D gene uncertain. The CDR3 has 15 amino acids. Trimming stripped 1 base from V and 3 bases from J, with 13 bases between. Germline V gene data show CDR1 as LNHNV and CDR2 as YYDKDF (reference sequence). This CDR3 reads CATSRGLAFNYEQYF. The DNA of the CDR3 is TGTGCCACCAGCAGAGGATTAGCATTTAACTACGAGCAGTACTTC.

The V call is TRBV30, the J call TRBJ2-7; D may be TRBD2 (5 bases). Trimming took off 5 bases at V and 3 bases at J, with 11 bases between the two ends. In germline, CDR1 is GTSNPN, CDR2 SVGIG (reference sequence). This CDR3 region has 12 residues. Here the CDR3 DNA reads TGTGCCTGGGCGGACTTAGTCTACGAGCAGTACTTC. This codes for CAWADLVYEQYF.

This chain connects TRBV7-9 to TRBJ1-1; D uncertain. CDR1 SEHNR and CDR2 FQNEAQ come from the germline V gene (reference sequence). This CDR3 has 9 residues. The V gene lost 5 bases and the J gene lost 6 bases, with 1 base spanning the gap. The CDR3 nucleotides are TGTGCCAGCAGCCCTGAAGCTTTCTTT. It yields the protein CASSPEAFF.

V gene TRBV29-1 combines with J gene TRBJ1-1; D remains unclear. Per germline, CDR1 SQVTM and CDR2 ANQGSEA. V dropped 1 base and J dropped 4 bases, with 7 bases sitting between them. The CDR3 runs to 12 residues. The CDR3 loop reads CSVEVWRTEAFF. Written as DNA, the CDR3 is TGCAGCGTTGAAGTCTGGCGCACTGAAGCTTTCTTT.

The chain uses TRBV27 and TRBJ1-2; tentatively, D is TRBD1 (6 bases). CDR1 MNHEY and CDR2 SMNVEV come from the germline V gene (reference sequence). The germline V and J ends were trimmed by 8 bases and 8 bases, with 15 bases remaining between them. The CDR3 runs to 12 residues. This CDR3 reads CASSPPGVGYTF. CDR3 DNA sequence: TGTGCCAGCTCACCCCCAGGGGTAGGCTACACCTTC.

The chain has TRBV28 and TRBJ1-2; D is uncertain. The CDR3 consists of 11 residues. Per the germline V gene, CDR1 is MDHEN and CDR2 is SYDVKM. The V end lost 8 bases, the J end lost 8 bases, and 12 bases lay between the germline ends. The CDR3 is CASGGWGGYTF. CDR3 DNA: TGTGCCAGCGGCGGGTGGGGAGGCTACACCTTC.

This chain connects TRBV25-1 to TRBJ2-1; D not resolved. This CDR3 is built from 12 residues. In germline, CDR1 is MGHDK, CDR2 SYGVNS. V lost 6 bases and J lost 7, with 10 bases in between. The DNA of the CDR3 is TGTGCCAGCAGCCCTGCCGAGAATGAGCAGTTCTTC. It is translated as CASSPAENEQFF.

This chain connects TRBV27 to TRBJ1-1, with D perhaps TRBD1 (6 bases). Germline lookup yields CDR1 MNHEY and CDR2 SMNVEV (reference sequence). V gave up 3 bases and J gave up 5 bases, with 13 bases separating them. The CDR3 is made up of 14 amino acids. The DNA for the CDR3 is TGTGCCAGCAGTTTTGGGGGGGCAGTTACTGAAGCTTTCTTT. Its translation: CASSFGGAVTEAFF.

J is TRBJ2-7 and V is TRBV4-1, with 12 positions matching TRBD1. CDR3 length: 15 residues. The J segment lost 5 bases and the V segment lost 4 bases, leaving 6 bases of the junction unmatched. From germline, CDR1 is MGHRA and CDR2 YSYEKL. CDR3 DNA: TGCGCCAGCAGCCTGGGACAGGGGGCGTTGAACGAGCAGTACTTC. Amino acid sequence: CASSLGQGALNEQYF.

A few counts support this clonotype. The germline gene is not matched at one end of the junction; a read error may be the cause. This chain joins TRBV6-1 and TRBJ1-1; no clear D. The CDR3 extends over 14 amino acids. The germline V gene has CDR1 MNHNS and CDR2 SASEGT. CDR3 protein: CASREGRMNTEAFF. The CDR3 DNA reads TGTGCCAGCAGGGAAGGACGGATGAACACTGAAGCTTTCTTT.

The chain carries TRBV6-5 and TRBJ1-1, with D unresolved. V was shortened by 0 bases and J by 0 bases, with 8 bases between the two germline ends. This CDR3 contains 15 residues. Looked up from germline, CDR1 is MNHEY and CDR2 is SVGAGI. The CDR3: CASSYSRVMNTEAFF. The CDR3 DNA sequence: TGTGCCAGCAGTTACTCCCGCGTTATGAACACTGAAGCTTTCTTT.

This clonotype has a handful of counts. This rearrangement joins TRBV6-4 to TRBJ2-3, with D possibly matching TRBD2 (5 bases). The CDR3 length is 14 residues. Germline V CDR1 and CDR2: MRHNA, SNTAGT. Trimming took off 3 bases at V and 0 bases at J, with 7 bases between the two ends. CDR3: CASSETGSTDTQYF. The CDR3 DNA sequence: TGTGCCAGCAGTGAAACGGGGAGCACAGATACGCAGTATTTT.

V usage is TRBV5-6 and J usage is TRBJ1-2, with 7 bases identical to TRBD1. CDR1 is SGHDT, CDR2 YYEEEE, per germline. There are 14 residues in the CDR3. V was clipped by 7 bases and J by 5 bases; unmatched bases: 11. CDR3 nucleotide sequence: TGTGCCAGCTACCCCGCAGGGGGTGGGTATGGCTACACCTTC. Protein product: CASYPAGGGYGYTF.

The chain couples TRBV2 to TRBJ2-5; no clear D. V was clipped by 7 bases and J by 3 bases, with 12 bases between them. Looked up from germline, CDR1 is SNHLY and CDR2 is FYNNEI. This CDR3 spans 13 amino acids. For the CDR3, the DNA is TGTGCCAGCACCCGGGTGGGAAAAGAGACCCAGTACTTC. Amino acid sequence: CASTRVGKETQYF.

V and J are TRBV30 and TRBJ2-5; D is possibly TRBD1 (6 bases). CDR3 length: 14 amino acids. Germline values: CDR1 GTSNPN, CDR2 SVGIG (reference sequence). Trimming pared 2 bases from V and 3 bases from J, leaving 13 bases between. DNA of the CDR3: TGTGCCTGGAGTAGTGGGGCAGGGGAAGAGACCCAGTACTTC. Its protein product is CAWSSGAGEETQYF.

This clonotype was seen a handful of times. The V and J genes are TRBV5-1 and TRBJ1-1, with 8 bases aligning to TRBD1. The CDR3 has 15 amino acids. After removal of 3 bases from V and 4 bases from J, the junction contained 8 bases not matched to a gene. Germline V lookup: CDR1 SGHRS, CDR2 YFSETQ. CDR3 loop: CASSSGQGTSTEAFF. CDR3 nucleotide sequence: TGCGCCAGCAGCTCCGGACAGGGTACGAGCACTGAAGCTTTCTTT.

This chain connects TRBV5-1 to TRBJ2-7; the match to TRBD2 covers 7 bases. CDR1 is SGHRS, CDR2 YFSETQ, per germline. This CDR3 region has 13 residues. Germline trimming cut 5 bases from V and 6 bases from J; bases unmatched to any gene: 8. CDR3 sequence: CASRSQLAPEQYF. The CDR3 DNA reads as TGCGCCAGCAGGTCGCAACTAGCGCCCGAGCAGTACTTC. The full variable domain, with the rest looked up from reference TRBV5-1 and TRBJ2-7, is KAGVTQTPRYLIKTRGQQVTLSCSPISGHRSVSWYQQTPGQGLQFLFEYFSETQRNKGNFPGRFSGRQFSNSRSEMNVSTLELGDSALYLCASRSQLAPEQYFGPGTRLTVT.